Listed here is a single T cell receptor beta chain. This sample was included in a study of blood T cell repertoires in COVID-19. The repertoire was sequenced with immunoSEQ multiplex PCR; TCRdb's copy has only in-frame clones and lacks some. The sample consists of 200,000 to 250,000 clones, just under 85% of them appearing once. CDR1 and CDR2 from the germline V gene are GTSNPN and SVGIG (reference sequence). The V end was cut by 4 bases, the J end by 0 bases, with 7 bases between. CDR3 length equals 14 residues. The chain employs TRBV30 and TRBJ1-6; no reliable D call. This receptor was obtained from a woman aged 35 to 49 with acute COVID-19. The sample taken for sequencing was PBMCs or T cells enriched from blood (not recorded which). In nucleotides, the CDR3 is TGTGCCTGGACACAAAACTCCTATAATTCACCCCTCCACTTT. As protein: CAWTQNSYNSPLHF.